This entry lists 20 T cell receptor beta chains sequenced from one sample in a study of early T cells in non-severe SARS-CoV-2 infection. TCRdb re-called the 5' RACE reads through MiXCR, storing one row per CDR3 protein. In the table there are just under 60,000 distinct CDR3 sequences, more than 8.5% of which are singletons. The sequenced sample consisted of whole blood. The receptors come from an adult who was a healthcare worker with PCR-confirmed SARS-CoV-2 infection or an uninfected control (not recorded which).

This clonotype was seen a handful of times. The V gene is TRBV18, the J gene TRBJ2-1; 14 positions agree with TRBD2. The CDR3 covers 16 residues. The germline gives CDR1 KGHSH, CDR2 LQKENI. V was pared by 4 bases and J by 8 bases, with 7 bases of the junction left unmatched. The CDR3, as DNA: TGTGCCAGCTCACAGGGGACTAGCGGGAGTATCGATGAGCAGTTCTTC. It codes for CASSQGTSGSIDEQFF.

This clonotype was observed at least ten times. This chain joins TRBV7-2 and TRBJ2-5; the D gene is possibly TRBD2 (7 bases). The CDR3 loop spans 13 amino acids. Looked up from germline, CDR1 is SGHTA and CDR2 is FQGNSA. V dropped 7 bases and J dropped 4 bases, with 13 bases sitting between them. The CDR3 bases are TGTGCCAGCAAGGGGGACTACGCAGAGACCCAGTACTTC. Translated, it gives CASKGDYAETQYF. The full variable domain, rest sourced from reference TRBV7-2 and TRBJ2-5, is GAGVSQSPSNKVTEKGKDVELRCDPISGHTALYWYRQSLGQGLEFLIYFQGNSAPDKSGLPSDRFSAERTGGSVSTLTIQRTQQEDSAVYLCASKGDYAETQYFGPGTRLLVL.

This clonotype qualifies as medium-sized. The V call is TRBV29-1, the J call TRBJ2-4, with 10 bases identical to TRBD1. Germline V gene data show CDR1 as SQVTM and CDR2 as ANQGSEA. The CDR3 spans 18 residues. Trimming cost V 6 bases and J 0 bases; bases outside gene matches: 14. CDR3 region: CSVQGDRGDELAKNIQYF. The DNA of the CDR3 is TGCAGCGTCCAAGGGGACAGGGGCGACGAGCTAGCCAAAAACATTCAGTACTTC.

There are many counts of this clonotype. The rearrangement joins TRBV5-1 to TRBJ2-7, with TRBD2 as a possible D gene (5 bases). V was shortened by 4 bases and J by 2 bases, with 13 bases between the two germline ends. The length of the CDR3 is 14 residues. Germline CDR1 SGHRS, CDR2 YFSETQ. DNA of the CDR3: TGCGCCAGCAGCACCCTGCCGGAGGCCTACGAGCAGTACTTC. It yields the protein CASSTLPEAYEQYF.

This clonotype was recorded many times. The chain employs TRBV28 and TRBJ2-6; D could derive from TRBD1 or TRBD2 (5 bases each). The germline V gene has CDR1 MDHEN and CDR2 SYDVKM. This CDR3 is built from 15 residues. Trimming removed 6 bases from V and 2 bases from J, with 11 bases in between. Here the CDR3 DNA reads TGTGCCAGCAGGAGGGGTCTTGCTGGGGCCAACGTCCTGACTTTC. It is translated as CASRRGLAGANVLTF.

This clonotype was detected ten times or more. The genes are TRBV24-1 and TRBJ1-1, with D unclear. This CDR3 is built from 12 residues. Germline V gene lookup returns CDR1 KGHDR and CDR2 SFDVKD. With 0 bases removed from V and 2 bases from J, the gap between germline ends came to 0 bases. The CDR3 sequence: CATSDLNTEAFF. CDR3 nucleotides: TGTGCCACCAGTGATTTGAACACTGAAGCTTTCTTT.

This clonotype has ten or more counts. V usage is TRBV7-9 and J usage is TRBJ2-5, with 10 bases that match TRBD2. Losses at the gene ends were 4 bases for V and 4 bases for J; bases not matched to a gene: 15. This CDR3 has 18 residues. Germline CDR1 is SEHNR and CDR2 is FQNEAQ (reference sequence). CDR3 in amino acids: CASSSLPLLAGAGETQYF. Here the CDR3 DNA reads TGTGCCAGCAGCTCACTCCCTCTGCTAGCGGGGGCGGGAGAGACCCAGTACTTC. Drawing the rest from reference TRBV7-9 and TRBJ2-5, the complete variable domain is DTGVSQNPRHKITKRGQNVTFRCDPISEHNRLYWYRQTLGQGPEFLTYFQNEAQLEKSRLLSDRFSAERPKGSFSTLEIQRTEQGDSAMYLCASSSLPLLAGAGETQYFGPGTRLLVL.

This clonotype has at least ten counts. This chain uses TRBV5-4 with TRBJ2-6; tentative D call: TRBD1 (6 bases). V was trimmed by 3 bases and J by 4 bases, leaving 11 bases between them. The CDR3 contains 15 residues. The V gene's germline CDR1 is SGHNT and CDR2 YYREEE (reference sequence). In DNA form, the CDR3 reads TGTGCCAGCAGCTCACCAGGGGAAGGGGCCAACGTCCTGACTTTC. Translated: CASSSPGEGANVLTF.

The chain combines TRBV12-3 or TRBV12-4 with TRBJ2-4, with D maybe TRBD1 (6 bases). The CDR3 covers 18 residues. Trimming pared 8 bases from V and 0 bases from J, leaving 23 bases between. CDR3 amino acids: CASRSGETDYLAKNIQYF. CDR3 sequence (DNA): TGTGCCAGCCGATCAGGGGAGACAGACTATCTAGCCAAAAACATTCAGTACTTC.

The chain recombines TRBV6-2 or TRBV6-3 with TRBJ2-7; D remains ambiguous. CDR3 length: 13 residues. Trimming stripped 7 bases from V and 4 bases from J, with 14 bases between. CDR1 is MNHEY, CDR2 SVGEGT, per germline. In nucleotides, the CDR3 is TGTGCCAGCATGCTGGGCGGTCGGTACGAGCAGTACTTC. This gives the protein CASMLGGRYEQYF.

This clonotype has only a few counts. The chain recombines TRBV30 with TRBJ1-5, with 7 bases that match TRBD1. The CDR3 loop spans 13 amino acids. V lost 2 bases to trimming and J lost 9 bases; unmatched junction nucleotides: 7. Germline V gene data show CDR1 as GTSNPN and CDR2 as SVGIG (reference sequence). CDR3 coding DNA: TGTGCCTGGAGTCCACAGGGGTTTAGGCCCCAGCATTTT. This codes for CAWSPQGFRPQHF.

CDR3 amino acids: CASSSKDEGIPTKLFF. The CDR3 DNA reads as TGTGCCAGCAGCTCCAAAGACGAGGGAATTCCTACAAAACTGTTTTTT. V and J are TRBV7-9 and TRBJ1-4, with D unresolved. The CDR3 is made up of 16 amino acids. From germline, CDR1 is SEHNR and CDR2 FQNEAQ (reference sequence). V shed 4 bases and J shed 10 bases, with 22 bases lying between them.

In its sample, this clonotype was seen many times. The chain couples TRBV7-9 to TRBJ2-2, with TRBD1 as a possible D gene (6 bases). V lost 2 bases, J lost 2 bases, and 12 bases lay in between. There are 16 residues in the CDR3. The V gene's germline CDR1 is SEHNR and CDR2 FQNEAQ (reference sequence). The DNA for the CDR3 is TGTGCCAGCAGCTTACCGACAGGAACTAACACCGGGGAGCTGTTTTTT. Translation gives CASSLPTGTNTGELFF. Full variable domain (missing parts from reference TRBV7-9 and TRBJ2-2): DTGVSQNPRHKITKRGQNVTFRCDPISEHNRLYWYRQTLGQGPEFLTYFQNEAQLEKSRLLSDRFSAERPKGSFSTLEIQRTEQGDSAMYLCASSLPTGTNTGELFFGEGSRLTVL.

The V gene is TRBV19, the J gene TRBJ2-7, with 9 bases aligning to TRBD1. This CDR3 region has 13 residues. Germline CDR1 LNHDA, CDR2 SQIVND (reference sequence). V dropped 5 bases and J dropped 5; count of bases not matched to a gene: 4. The CDR3 region has the DNA TGTGCCAGTAGTCCACAGGGGGCCCACGAGCAGTACTTC. Translation: CASSPQGAHEQYF.

The chain has TRBV27 and TRBJ1-4; no definite D call. Germline V gene lookup returns CDR1 MNHEY and CDR2 SMNVEV (reference sequence). CDR3 length: 13 residues. Trimming pared 5 bases from V and 2 bases from J, leaving 6 bases between. CDR3 sequence (DNA): TGTGCCAGCAGTCACCGGACTAATGAAAAACTGTTTTTT. Amino acid sequence: CASSHRTNEKLFF.

In its sample, this clonotype was seen many times. The V and J genes are TRBV3-1 and TRBJ2-7; 8 positions match TRBD1. V gave up 1 base and J gave up 6 bases; unmatched junction bases: 2. CDR3 length: 13 amino acids. The germline CDR1 and CDR2 sequences are LGHDT and YNNKEL (reference sequence). The CDR3 loop reads CASSQGTGIEQYF. Here the CDR3 DNA reads TGTGCCAGCAGCCAAGGGACAGGGATCGAGCAGTACTTC.

By proportion, this clonotype is medium-sized (0.01 to 0.1%). The chain uses TRBV7-2 and TRBJ1-2; no reliable D call. Germline loops: CDR1 SGHTA, CDR2 FQGNSA. The germline V and J ends were trimmed by 1 base and 4 bases, with 13 bases remaining between them. CDR3 size: 15 residues. The CDR3 is CASSLGLRNLYGYTF. The CDR3 DNA reads TGTGCCAGCAGCTTAGGGCTTAGGAACCTCTATGGCTACACCTTC.

This clonotype was seen many times. J is TRBJ1-5 and V is TRBV15; a possible D gene is TRBD1 (5 bases). The CDR3 covers 13 residues. Germline lookup yields CDR1 LNHNV and CDR2 YYDKDF (reference sequence). The V end lost 8 bases, the J end lost 5 bases, and 13 bases lay between the germline ends. CDR3 nucleotide sequence: TGTGCCACCGCACGGGGCGTCGATCAGCCCCAGCATTTT. Translated: CATARGVDQPQHF.

The rearrangement links TRBV28 to TRBJ2-7, with 7 bases identical to TRBD1. J gave up 1 base and V 2 bases, and 14 bases lay outside the gene matches. CDR1 and CDR2 from the germline V gene are MDHEN and SYDVKM. This CDR3 region has 18 residues. The chain's CDR3 is CASSLHRGPRPSSYEQYF. In DNA form, the CDR3 reads TGTGCCAGCAGTTTACACAGGGGCCCCCGGCCTTCTTCCTACGAGCAGTACTTC. The whole variable domain, remainder taken from reference TRBV28 and TRBJ2-7, is DVKVTQSSRYLVKRTGEKVFLECVQDMDHENMFWYRQDPGLGLRLIYFSYDVKMKEKGDIPEGYSVSREKKERFSLILESASTNQTSMYLCASSLHRGPRPSSYEQYFGPGTRLTVT.

This clonotype was detected many times. The chain links TRBV6-5 to TRBJ1-6; 9 bases are a match to TRBD1. CDR3 length equals 15 residues. The V gene end was trimmed by 5 bases and the J gene end by 10 bases; junction bases not matched to a gene: 9. The germline V gene has CDR1 MNHEY and CDR2 SVGAGI. The CDR3 coding sequence is TGTGCCAGCAGTCGCACCCGGGACAGGGTCTCACCCCTCCACTTT. The encoded protein is CASSRTRDRVSPLHF.